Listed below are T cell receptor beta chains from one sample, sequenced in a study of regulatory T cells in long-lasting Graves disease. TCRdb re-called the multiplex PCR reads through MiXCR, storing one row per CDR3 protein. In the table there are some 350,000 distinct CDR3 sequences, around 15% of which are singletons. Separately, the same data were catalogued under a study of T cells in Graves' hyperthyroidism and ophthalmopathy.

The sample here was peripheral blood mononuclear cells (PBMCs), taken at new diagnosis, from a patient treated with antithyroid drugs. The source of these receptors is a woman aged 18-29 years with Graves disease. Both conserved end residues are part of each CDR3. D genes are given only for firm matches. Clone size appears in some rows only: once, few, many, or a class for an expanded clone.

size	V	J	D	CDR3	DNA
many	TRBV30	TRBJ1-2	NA	CAWSVWGFNYGYTF	TGTGCCTGGAGTGTCTGGGGGTTTAACTATGGCTACACCTTC
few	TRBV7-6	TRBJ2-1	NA	CASSWRGEMGSGEQFF	TGTGCCAGCAGCTGGAGGGGCGAGATGGGAAGTGGTGAGCAGTTCTTC
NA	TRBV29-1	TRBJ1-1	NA	CSAATGGHMNTEAFF	TGCAGCGCTGCGACAGGAGGCCATATGAACACTGAAGCTTTCTTT
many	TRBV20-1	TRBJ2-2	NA	CSARWTEVNTGELFF	TGCAGTGCTAGGTGGACAGAAGTTAACACCGGGGAGCTGTTTTTT
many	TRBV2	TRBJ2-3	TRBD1	CASNPTGETDTQYF	TGTGCCAGCAATCCGACAGGGGAGACAGATACGCAGTATTTT
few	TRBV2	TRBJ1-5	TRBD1	CASSLSGTGASNQPQHF	TGTGCCAGCAGTTTGTCCGGGACAGGGGCTAGCAATCAGCCCCAGCATTTT
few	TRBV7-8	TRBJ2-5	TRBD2	CASSLVRLAGGSQETQYF	TGTGCCAGCAGCTTAGTTAGGCTAGCGGGAGGCTCCCAAGAGACCCAGTACTTC
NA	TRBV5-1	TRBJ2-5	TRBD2	CASSPGTSVETQYF	TGCGCCAGCAGCCCCGGGACTAGTGTGGAGACCCAGTACTTC
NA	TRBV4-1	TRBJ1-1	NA	CASGAGNILNTEAFF	TGCGCCAGCGGAGCAGGGAATATCCTGAACACTGAAGCTTTCTTT
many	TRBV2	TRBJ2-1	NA	CASSDPRPGQFF	TGTGCCAGCAGTGACCCGCGGCCGGGGCAGTTCTTC
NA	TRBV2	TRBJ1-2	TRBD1	CASGPQGGGKGGYTF	TGTGCCAGCGGACCCCAAGGAGGGGGCAAGGGTGGCTACACCTTC
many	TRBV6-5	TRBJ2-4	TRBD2	CASSYFTSGSRSKNIQYF	TGTGCCAGCAGTTACTTTACTAGCGGGAGTCGATCCAAAAACATTCAGTACTTC
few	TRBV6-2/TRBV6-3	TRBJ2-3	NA	CASSYSTWSTDTQYF	TGTGCCAGCAGTTATAGTACGTGGAGCACAGATACGCAGTATTTT
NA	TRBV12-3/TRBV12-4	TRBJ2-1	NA	CASSFETRSNEQFF	TGTGCCAGCAGTTTCGAAACTAGATCCAATGAGCAGTTCTTC
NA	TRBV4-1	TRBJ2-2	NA	CASSQDPSTGELFF	TGCGCCAGCAGCCAAGATCCTAGTACCGGGGAGCTGTTTTTT
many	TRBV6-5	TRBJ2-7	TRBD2	CASSYSFSGSNSYEQYF	TGTGCCAGCAGTTACTCTTTTAGCGGGAGCAACTCCTACGAGCAGTACTTC
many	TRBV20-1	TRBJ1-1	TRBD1	CSVKQGVTEAFF	TGCAGTGTCAAACAGGGGGTTACTGAAGCTTTCTTT
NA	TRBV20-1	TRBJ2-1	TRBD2	CSAEARGLAAYNEQFF	TGCAGTGCGGAAGCTCGGGGACTAGCGGCCTACAATGAGCAGTTCTTC
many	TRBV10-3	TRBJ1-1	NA	CAISEGVGVNTEAFF	TGTGCCATCAGTGAAGGAGTCGGGGTGAACACTGAAGCTTTCTTT